This is a list of T cell receptor beta chains from one sample in a study of CD8+ T cells in alopecia areata. Some clones are missing from TCRdb's copy, which holds only in-frame ones; the method was immunoSEQ multiplex PCR. Among 95,000 to 100,000 clones listed, approximately 63% were seen once. The sequencing here drew on CD8+ T cells sorted from blood, taken at approximately week 56, from a patient treated with tofacitinib. The receptors were sampled from a human donor with alopecia areata. CDR3s include the opening cysteine and the closing phenylalanine or tryptophan. D genes are given only for firm matches. Clone size is given for some rows only: seen once, a few or many times, or a class if the clone is expanded.

size | length | J | D | V | DNA | CDR3
few | 13 | TRBJ1-2 | - | TRBV30 | TGTGCCTGGAGTTGGCTGGGGGCCGGTGGCTACACCTTC | CAWSWLGAGGYTF
- | 14 | TRBJ1-2 | - | TRBV7-9 | TGTGCCAGCAGCTTTGGTGCACCATACTATGGCTACACCTTC | CASSFGAPYYGYTF
- | 16 | TRBJ2-1 | - | TRBV29-1 | TGCAGCGTTCCCGACTCCACTAGTGGATCCTACAATGAGCAGTTCTTC | CSVPDSTSGSYNEQFF
- | 13 | TRBJ1-2 | - | TRBV6-1 | TGTGCCAGCACCCTGGAGGGGATCTATGGCTACACCTTC | CASTLEGIYGYTF
once | 15 | TRBJ2-3 | - | TRBV29-1 | TGCAGCGTTGATAATCCGGACAGCAACACAGATACGCAGTATTTT | CSVDNPDSNTDTQYF
- | 16 | TRBJ1-1 | - | TRBV15 | TGTGCCACCAGCAGAGATTTGGGGAGCATTAACACTGAAGCTTTCTTT | CATSRDLGSINTEAFF
- | 16 | TRBJ2-3 | TRBD2 | TRBV4-2 | TGTGCCAGCAGCCAAGGACTAGCGGGGGGCACAGATACGCAGTATTTT | CASSQGLAGGTDTQYF
few | 13 | TRBJ1-2 | - | TRBV13 | TGTGCCAGCAGCTTAGGGCGGTCTGGCGGCTACACCTTC | CASSLGRSGGYTF
- | 15 | TRBJ1-4 | TRBD1 | TRBV11-2 | TGTGCCAGCAGCGATACGGACAGGTCTAATGAAAAACTGTTTTTT | CASSDTDRSNEKLFF
- | 20 | TRBJ2-4 | TRBD1 | TRBV7-6 | TGTGCCAGCAGCTCCTCCTCTAGGACAGGGACAAGTTTAGCCAAAAACATTCAGTACTTC | CASSSSSRTGTSLAKNIQYF
- | 16 | TRBJ2-1 | - | TRBV19 | TGTGCCAGTAGTATCGGCCAGGACAGAATATACAATGAGCAGTTCTTC | CASSIGQDRIYNEQFF
- | 11 | TRBJ2-7 | - | TRBV5-1 | TGCGCCAGCAGCTACTCCTACGAGCAGTACTTC | CASSYSYEQYF
few | 15 | TRBJ2-7 | - | TRBV7-9 | TGTGCCAGCAGCTTAGCAGACGATACGAACTACGAGCAGTACTTC | CASSLADDTNYEQYF
- | 14 | TRBJ2-1 | - | TRBV6-5 | TGTGCCAGCAGTTACTCGTTCTGGGAGGTTGAGCAGTTCTTC | CASSYSFWEVEQFF
- | 14 | TRBJ1-2 | TRBD1 | TRBV29-1 | TGCAGCGTTGAACGTGAGGGGGCCGTCTATGGCTACACCTTC | CSVEREGAVYGYTF
few | 15 | TRBJ2-3 | TRBD2 | TRBV2 | TGTGCCAGCAGTCCTAGCGGGGGGGCCCCAGATACGCAGTATTTT | CASSPSGGAPDTQYF
- | 15 | TRBJ2-1 | - | TRBV13 | TGTGCCAGCAGCTTAGGGGCCCTGGAGGGCTATGAGCAGTTCTTC | CASSLGALEGYEQFF
- | 15 | TRBJ2-7 | - | TRBV7-6 | TGTGCCAGCAGCTTGGGGGCTCCAGCTCGGGACGAGCAGTACTTC | CASSLGAPARDEQYF
- | 15 | TRBJ2-2 | - | TRBV5-1 | TGCGCCAGCAGCTCCTACAGGATGGACACCGGGGAGCTGTTTTTT | CASSSYRMDTGELFF
- | 13 | TRBJ1-2 | - | TRBV29-1 | TGCAGCGTTCCCCCAGTAGGGGACGGTGGCTACACCTTC | CSVPPVGDGGYTF
- | 16 | TRBJ2-7 | TRBD2 | TRBV7-9 | TGTGCCAGCAGCTCCCCGACGGGGGGACCTGGATACGAGCAGTACTTC | CASSSPTGGPGYEQYF
- | 14 | TRBJ2-2 | - | TRBV9 | TGTGCCAGCAGCGACGGACAGAACACCGGGGAGCTGTTTTTT | CASSDGQNTGELFF
- | 14 | TRBJ2-7 | TRBD2 | TRBV29-1 | TGCAGCGTGGGGACTAGCGTGTCCTCCTACGAGCAGTACTTC | CSVGTSVSSYEQYF
- | 13 | TRBJ2-2 | TRBD1 | TRBV29-1 | TGCAGCGTTGGGGACAGGTCCACCGGGGAGCTGTTTTTT | CSVGDRSTGELFF
- | 15 | TRBJ2-7 | TRBD1 | TRBV14 | TGTGCCAGCAGCTCTTTGGGACAGGCTTTCTACGAGCAGTACTTC | CASSSLGQAFYEQYF
- | 14 | TRBJ1-6 | TRBD1 | TRBV5-4 | TGTGCCAGCAGCCTGGGACAGGGAGGTTCACCCCTCCACTTT | CASSLGQGGSPLHF
- | 17 | TRBJ2-5 | - | TRBV4-1 | TGCGCCAGCAGCCAAGGACGAGGAGGGGGGGATTGGGAGACCCAGTACTTC | CASSQGRGGGDWETQYF
- | 12 | TRBJ2-7 | - | TRBV7-9 | TGTGCCAGCAGCTTAGGGGCCTACGAGCAGTACTTC | CASSLGAYEQYF
few | 13 | TRBJ2-7 | - | TRBV4-1 | TGCGCCAGCAGCCAAGTTGGCTCCTACGAGCAGTACTTC | CASSQVGSYEQYF
- | 14 | TRBJ1-1 | TRBD1 | TRBV5-1 | TGCGCCAGCAGCTGGACAGGTTCGAACACTGAAGCTTTCTTT | CASSWTGSNTEAFF
- | 18 | TRBJ2-1 | TRBD1 | TRBV11-1 | TGTGCCAGCAGCTTAGCTATTCGGACAGGGTACACCTACAATGAGCAGTTCTTC | CASSLAIRTGYTYNEQFF
- | 13 | TRBJ2-6 | - | TRBV19 | TGTGCCAGTAGTATATCCGGGGCCAACGTCCTGACTTTC | CASSISGANVLTF
- | 14 | TRBJ2-7 | - | TRBV5-6 | TGTGCCAGCAGCTCCGGGACAACAGTCTACGAGCAGTACTTC | CASSSGTTVYEQYF
- | 13 | TRBJ1-6 | - | TRBV30 | TGTGCCTGGAGTGCGGGGGACAATTCACCCCTCCACTTT | CAWSAGDNSPLHF
- | 16 | TRBJ2-5 | TRBD2 | TRBV7-8 | TGTGCCAGCAGCTCCAGACTAGCGGGGGGCCAAGAGACCCAGTACTTC | CASSSRLAGGQETQYF
few | 12 | TRBJ1-1 | - | TRBV21-1 | TGTGCCAGGCCCTCGGGGGGCACTGAAGCTTTCTTT | CARPSGGTEAFF
once | 11 | TRBJ1-2 | - | TRBV10-2 | TGCGCCAGTCTTGGGGACTATGGCTACACCTTC | CASLGDYGYTF
few | 16 | TRBJ1-1 | TRBD1 | TRBV6-5 | TGTGCCAGCAGTTATCTCTACGGGACAGGGGACACTGAAGCTTTCTTT | CASSYLYGTGDTEAFF
- | 14 | TRBJ1-2 | - | TRBV6-5 | TGTGCCAGCAGTTACATTGGGGGGAGCTATGGCTACACCTTC | CASSYIGGSYGYTF
- | 11 | TRBJ2-5 | - | TRBV19 | TGTGCCAGTAGTATGGAAGAGACCCAGTACTTC | CASSMEETQYF
- | 13 | TRBJ1-1 | - | TRBV12-5 | TGTGCTAGTGGTTTGCAGGGCAACACTGAAGCTTTCTTT | CASGLQGNTEAFF
- | 12 | TRBJ1-1 | TRBD1 | TRBV27 | TGTGCCAGCGGACAGGGGGCCTCTGAAGCTTTCTTT | CASGQGASEAFF
- | 11 | TRBJ2-7 | - | TRBV5-1 | TGCGCCAGCTCTGGCGGGTACGAGCAGTACTTC | CASSGGYEQYF
- | 15 | TRBJ1-3 | - | TRBV9 | TGTGCCAGCCGGGAGGTGGCGAGCTCTGGAAACACCATATATTTT | CASREVASSGNTIYF
- | 10 | TRBJ2-1 | - | TRBV29-1 | TGCAGCGTTCAGGATGTTGAGCAGTTCTTC | CSVQDVEQFF
- | 13 | TRBJ1-6 | - | TRBV5-1 | TGCGCCACCGGTGGGGGGCACAATTCACCCCTCCACTTT | CATGGGHNSPLHF
few | 14 | TRBJ2-5 | TRBD1 | TRBV29-1 | TGCAGCGTCCCCCAGGACAGGGCGCAAGAGACCCAGTACTTC | CSVPQDRAQETQYF
- | 16 | TRBJ1-1 | - | TRBV7-8 | TGTGCCAGCAGCTTACTCTCAGGGAGAGGGAGCACTGAAGCTTTCTTT | CASSLLSGRGSTEAFF
- | 17 | TRBJ2-1 | TRBD1 | TRBV7-9 | TGTGCCAGCAGCCTTCAACAGACAGGGGGATATATCAATGAGCAGTTCTTC | CASSLQQTGGYINEQFF
- | 13 | TRBJ1-2 | - | TRBV6-1 | TGTGCCAGCAGTGGGGGGAACTTCTATGGCTACACCTTC | CASSGGNFYGYTF
once | 14 | TRBJ2-5 | - | TRBV7-2 | TGTGCCAGCAGCCTAGATGCGCTTCAAGAGACCCAGTACTTC | CASSLDALQETQYF